The next 17 T cell receptor beta chains were all read from a single sample in a study of Graves' ophthalmopathy and Graves' hyperthyroidism. Using RNA transcripts, the TCR beta CDR3 regions were amplified. HTBI-primed RT-PCR formed the first round, and a multiplex PCR formed the second. TCRdb redid the calling of the multiplex PCR reads with MiXCR, one entry per CDR3 protein. Of about 740,000 distinct CDR3 sequences listed, roughly two fifths are singletons. Sequencing used peripheral blood. Receptor source: an adult man with Graves' ophthalmopathy.

This clonotype was recorded many times. This chain uses TRBV9 with TRBJ1-2; no clear D. Germline V gives CDR1 SGDLS, CDR2 YYNGEE. This CDR3 comprises 15 residues. Trimming took off 0 bases at V and 1 base at J, with 10 bases between the two ends. The CDR3 loop reads CASSVAPRDNYGYTF. CDR3 nucleotide sequence: TGTGCCAGCAGCGTAGCCCCAAGAGATAACTATGGCTACACCTTC.

In this sample, this clonotype turned up many times. The rearrangement joins TRBV2 to TRBJ1-6; D gene uncertain. V lost 7 bases and J 7 bases, leaving 14 bases between the germline ends. CDR3 length equals 14 residues. Per the germline V gene, CDR1 is SNHLY and CDR2 is FYNNEI. The CDR3 spells CASKFDGKNSPLHF. CDR3 in DNA: TGTGCCAGCAAATTTGACGGCAAGAATTCACCCCTCCACTTT.

This clonotype has a handful of counts. CDR3 coding DNA: TGTGCCAGCAGCCCTACCCAGGGGAAGCAGTACTTC. Translated, it gives CASSPTQGKQYF. V gene TRBV6-5 combines with J gene TRBJ2-7; maybe TRBD1 (6 bases). This CDR3 is built from 12 residues. Between the trimmed V and J ends, which lost 6 bases and 8 bases, there was a span of 14 bases. Germline V gene lookup returns CDR1 MNHEY and CDR2 SVGAGI.

The chain has TRBV29-1 and TRBJ1-2; D unclear. V was trimmed by 3 bases and J by 5 bases, leaving 7 bases between them. Germline CDR1 is SQVTM and CDR2 is ANQGSEA. The CDR3 consists of 11 residues. The CDR3 sequence: CSVDPGYGYTF. CDR3 coding DNA: TGCAGCGTTGATCCCGGTTATGGCTACACCTTC.

The rearrangement uses TRBV10-3 and TRBJ1-4; D is undetermined. Germline V gene data show CDR1 as ENHRY and CDR2 as SYGVKD. The CDR3 runs 16 residues. Trimming took 10 bases from V and 1 from J, leaving 19 bases between them. The CDR3 DNA reads as TGTGCCAGCAGCTTTACCGGGAAGCTAACTAATGAAAAACTGTTTTTT. Translation: CASSFTGKLTNEKLFF.

The V and J genes are TRBV7-3 and TRBJ1-4, with D unresolved. Germline V gene lookup returns CDR1 SGHTA and CDR2 FQGTGA. CDR3 size: 13 residues. Between the trimmed V and J ends, which lost 3 bases and 8 bases, there was a span of 10 bases. The CDR3 loop is CASSFGIGEKLFF. CDR3 DNA: TGTGCCAGCAGCTTTGGGATTGGAGAAAAACTGTTTTTT. Full variable domain (remainder filled in from reference TRBV7-3 and TRBJ1-4): GAGVSQTPSNKVTEKGKYVELRCDPISGHTALYWYRQSLGQGPEFLIYFQGTGAADDSGLPNDRFFAVRPEGSVSTLKIQRTERGDSAVYLCASSFGIGEKLFFGSGTQLSVL.

The count of this clonotype is one. The chain carries TRBV4-2 and TRBJ1-3; 7 positions agree with TRBD1. This CDR3 has 17 amino acids. The germline V gene encodes CDR1 LGHNA and CDR2 YNFKEQ. The V segment lost 0 bases and the J segment 0 bases; nucleotides outside the gene matches: 5. The DNA for the CDR3 is TGTGCCAGCAGCCAAGAAGTTGGGACAGCCTCTGGAAACACCATATATTTT. It yields the protein CASSQEVGTASGNTIYF.

The sample holds many counts of this clonotype. The J gene is TRBJ1-4, the V gene TRBV20-1; D is uncertain. Trimming pared 0 bases from V and 7 bases from J, leaving 6 bases between. This CDR3 region has 12 residues. Germline-derived CDR1 and CDR2 are DFQATT and SNEGSKA (reference sequence). Written as DNA, the CDR3 is TGCAGTGCTAGAGATAATACTGAAAAACTGTTTTTT. This translates into CSARDNTEKLFF.

The chain recombines TRBV11-2 with TRBJ2-2, with D perhaps TRBD2 (5 bases). This CDR3 is 14 amino acids long. Per the germline V gene, CDR1 is SGHAT and CDR2 is FQNNGV. V lost 5 bases to trimming and J lost 9 bases, with 16 bases between them. In DNA form, the CDR3 reads TGTGCCAGCAGCCGATTTCGGACTCCCAGGGAGCTGTTTTTT. It translates to CASSRFRTPRELFF.

CDR3 sequence reads: CASSLATAHNQPQHF. CDR3 DNA sequence: TGTGCCAGCAGCTTAGCTACAGCGCACAATCAGCCCCAGCATTTT. The chain recombines TRBV11-2 with TRBJ1-5; no firm D call. Trimming stripped 1 base from V and 3 bases from J, with 10 bases between. This CDR3 spans 15 amino acids. In germline, CDR1 is SGHAT, CDR2 FQNNGV. The variable domain in full, completed from reference TRBV11-2 and TRBJ1-5, reads EAGVAQSPRYKIIEKRQSVAFWCNPISGHATLYWYQQILGQGPKLLIQFQNNGVVDDSQLPKDRFSAERLKGVDSTLKIQPAKLEDSAVYLCASSLATAHNQPQHFGDGTRLSIL.

The chain has TRBV12-3 or TRBV12-4 and TRBJ1-2; D call uncertain. This CDR3 is 13 amino acids long. Trimming pared 8 bases from V and 5 bases from J, leaving 15 bases between. The CDR3 nucleotides are TGTGCCAGCCGAAGGGTGTCGGAGTATGGCTACACCTTC. The encoded protein is CASRRVSEYGYTF.

The rearrangement uses TRBV2 and TRBJ2-2, with 12 bases matching TRBD1. The CDR3 covers 15 residues. Trimming cost V 7 bases and J 8 bases; bases outside gene matches: 8. Per germline, CDR1 SNHLY and CDR2 FYNNEI. CDR3 region: CASTGDRGLIGELFF. Written as DNA, the CDR3 is TGTGCCAGCACTGGGGACAGGGGGCTGATTGGGGAGCTGTTTTTT. The complete variable domain, with remaining parts taken from reference TRBV2 and TRBJ2-2, reads EPEVTQTPSHQVTQMGQEVILRCVPISNHLYFYWYRQILGQKVEFLVSFYNNEISEKSEIFDDQFSVERPDGSNFTLKIRSTKLEDSAMYFCASTGDRGLIGELFFGEGSRLTVL.

This clonotype came up many times. The rearrangement joins TRBV2 to TRBJ2-5; D possibly uses TRBD1 or TRBD2 (5 bases each). V was trimmed by 11 bases and J by 0 bases, leaving 13 bases between them. The CDR3 length is 13 residues. The V gene's germline CDR1 is SNHLY and CDR2 FYNNEI. The CDR3 here is CAGGSGNQETQYF. DNA of the CDR3: TGTGCCGGGGGTTCGGGGAACCAAGAGACCCAGTACTTC.

Of note for this clonotype: A much more abundant neighbour one base away suggests this may be a read error. The rearrangement links TRBV19 to TRBJ2-5, with D maybe TRBD2 (5 bases). CDR3 length equals 13 residues. Germline V gives CDR1 LNHDA, CDR2 SQIVND (reference sequence). CDR3 sequence: CASSPDKGRAQCF. As DNA, the CDR3 is TGTGCCAGCAGCCCGGATAAAGGGCGGGCCCAGTGCTTC.

This chain connects TRBV3-1 to TRBJ1-2, with D perhaps matching TRBD1 (6 bases). The V gene's germline CDR1 is LGHDT and CDR2 YNNKEL (reference sequence). The CDR3 is 12 residues long. Trimming took off 1 base at V and 8 bases at J, with 8 bases between the two ends. CDR3 protein: CASSQGDIGYTF. CDR3 DNA sequence: TGTGCCAGCAGCCAAGGGGACATAGGCTACACCTTC.

As concerns this clonotype: One end of the junction fails to match germline, which may point to a read error. This chain uses TRBV10-3 with TRBJ1-4, with D possibly matching TRBD1 (5 bases). In germline, CDR1 is ENHRY, CDR2 SYGVKD. The length of the CDR3 is 16 residues. The CDR3 sequence is CASSLTTGERWEKLFF. CDR3 DNA: TGTGCCAGCAGTTTGACAACGGGGGAACGGTGGGAAAAACTGTTTTTT.

This clonotype was counted many times. This chain connects TRBV24-1 to TRBJ2-7, with 7 bases identical to TRBD1. V lost 9 bases to trimming and J lost 0 bases; unmatched junction nucleotides: 4. The CDR3 consists of 13 residues. The V gene's germline CDR1 is KGHDR and CDR2 SFDVKD. CDR3 sequence (DNA): TGTGCCACCGCGACAGGGAGCTCCTACGAGCAGTACTTC. Amino acid sequence: CATATGSSYEQYF.